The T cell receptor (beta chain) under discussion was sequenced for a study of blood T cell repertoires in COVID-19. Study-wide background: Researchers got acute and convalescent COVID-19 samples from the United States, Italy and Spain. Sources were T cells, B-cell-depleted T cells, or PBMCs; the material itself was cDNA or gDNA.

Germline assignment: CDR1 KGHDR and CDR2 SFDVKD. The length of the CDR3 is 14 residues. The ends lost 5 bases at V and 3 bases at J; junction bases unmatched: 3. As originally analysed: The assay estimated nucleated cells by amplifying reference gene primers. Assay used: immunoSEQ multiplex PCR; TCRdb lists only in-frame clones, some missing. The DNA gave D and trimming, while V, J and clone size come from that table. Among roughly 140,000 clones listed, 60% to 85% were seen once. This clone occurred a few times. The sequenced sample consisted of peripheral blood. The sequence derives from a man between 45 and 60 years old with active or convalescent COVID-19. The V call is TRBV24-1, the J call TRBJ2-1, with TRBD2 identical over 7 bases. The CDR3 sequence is CATSGLADYNEQFF. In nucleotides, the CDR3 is TGTGCCACCAGTGGGCTAGCGGACTACAATGAGCAGTTCTTC.